Listed here are 21 T cell receptor beta chains from one sample, sequenced in a study of vaccination and CD4 T cells after COVID-19. For these TCRs, the target antigens are not known. With the Oncomine TCR Beta short-read assay, DNA from cultured CD4+ T cells was sequenced. MiXCR was run by TCRdb on the PCR reads, yielding one entry per CDR3 protein. The sample comprises 17,000 or so distinct CDR3 sequences, around 70% of which are singletons, and around 15% rests with the top ten. The treatment was: approximately nine-day PBMC culture with coronavirus spike peptide pools or control peptides (ViraFEST assay). The sequencing sample was made of CD4+ T cells from blood, cultured in vitro. Source of these receptors: a human donor who had recovered from COVID-19.

The chain has TRBV20-1 and TRBJ2-2; no definite D call. Between the trimmed V and J ends, which lost 3 bases and 0 bases, there was a span of 11 bases. The length of the CDR3 is 15 residues. The germline V gene has CDR1 DFQATT and CDR2 SNEGSKA (reference sequence). CDR3 sequence: CSASFGGSNTGELFF. In DNA form, the CDR3 reads TGCAGTGCTAGCTTTGGCGGCTCGAACACCGGGGAGCTGTTTTTT.

The chain is built from TRBV6-1 and TRBJ2-3, with D perhaps matching TRBD1 or TRBD2 (5 bases each). V lost 8 bases to trimming and J lost 3 bases, with 15 bases between them. Germline CDR1 reads MNHNS; CDR2 reads SASEGT. The CDR3 spans 14 residues. In nucleotides, the CDR3 is TGTGCCAGCCAGGGACCTCCCCTAACAGATACGCAGTATTTT. It is translated as CASQGPPLTDTQYF.

The sample holds a few counts of this clonotype. The CDR3 DNA is TGTGCCAGCAGCCCCGGAACGGGTGGCTACACCTTC. It yields the protein CASSPGTGGYTF. V and J are TRBV7-9 and TRBJ1-2; no reliable D call. V lost 5 bases and J lost 7, with 11 bases in between. The germline V gene encodes CDR1 SEHNR and CDR2 FQNEAQ (reference sequence). The CDR3 sequence is 12 residues long.

The chain has TRBV4-1 and TRBJ2-5, with TRBD1 matching 8 bases. The junction had 5 bases not matched to a gene; V was cut back by 3 bases and J by 2 bases. The CDR3 loop spans 15 amino acids. Germline CDR1 is MGHRA and CDR2 is YSYEKL. The CDR3 nucleotides read TGCGCCAGCAGCCAGATGACAGGGGTACAAGAGACCCAGTACTTC. Translation: CASSQMTGVQETQYF.

DNA of the CDR3: TGTGCCTGGAGTCAAGGGGAAGATCAGCCCCAGCATTTT. Amino acid sequence: CAWSQGEDQPQHF. The chain is built from TRBV30 and TRBJ1-5; possible D gene TRBD1, 5 bases. Germline V lookup: CDR1 GTSNPN, CDR2 SVGIG (reference sequence). This CDR3 is 13 amino acids long. Trimming took off 2 bases at V and 5 bases at J, with 10 bases between the two ends. Filled out from reference TRBV30 and TRBJ1-5, the complete variable domain reads SQTIHQWPATLVQPVGSPLSLECTVEGTSNPNLYWYRQAAGRGLQLLFYSVGIGQISSEVPQNLSASRPQDRQFILSSKKLLLSDSGFYLCAWSQGEDQPQHFGDGTRLSIL.

V is TRBV4-3 and J is TRBJ1-2, with 7 bases that match TRBD1. Germline CDR1 LGHNA, CDR2 YSLEER. The length of the CDR3 is 13 residues. With 4 bases clipped from V and 5 bases from J, the junction kept 4 bases outside the gene matches. The CDR3 reads CASSPETGYGYTF. The DNA of the CDR3 is TGCGCCAGCAGCCCGGAGACAGGGTATGGCTACACCTTC.

The V call is TRBV20-1, the J call TRBJ2-4; the match to TRBD2 covers 7 bases. The CDR3 totals 13 residues. V lost 3 bases, J lost 8 bases, and 7 bases stayed unmatched. Per germline, CDR1 DFQATT and CDR2 SNEGSKA (reference sequence). The CDR3 sequence: CSARRRGGDIQYF. The CDR3, as DNA: TGCAGTGCTAGGCGAAGGGGAGGGGACATTCAGTACTTC.

The rearrangement links TRBV12-3 or TRBV12-4 to TRBJ1-1; D is undetermined. This CDR3 spans 11 amino acids. V was pared by 4 bases and J by 6 bases, with 6 bases between. CDR3 nucleotides: TGTGCCAGCAGTTATCAGGCTGAAGCTTTCTTT. Translation gives CASSYQAEAFF.

The chain has TRBV24-1 and TRBJ2-3; no clear D. The germline CDR1 and CDR2 sequences are KGHDR and SFDVKD. V was trimmed by 1 base and J by 3 bases, leaving 4 bases between them. The CDR3 loop spans 13 amino acids. This CDR3 reads CATSDFVTDTQYF. DNA for the CDR3: TGTGCCACCAGTGATTTCGTTACAGATACGCAGTATTTT.

The J gene is TRBJ1-1, the V gene TRBV11-3; perhaps TRBD1 as D (5 bases). Trimming removed 0 bases at V and 7 bases at J, with 15 bases between. The CDR3 is made up of 15 amino acids. The germline gives CDR1 SGHNT, CDR2 YENEEA. CDR3 coding DNA: TGTGCCAGCAGCTTAGAGTCAGGACACAGTTTTGAAGCTTTCTTT. As protein: CASSLESGHSFEAFF.

In this sample, this clonotype turned up a few times. The chain is built from TRBV24-1 and TRBJ1-6; possibly TRBD1 for D (6 bases). CDR1 and CDR2 from the germline V gene are KGHDR and SFDVKD. Trimming left V 8 bases short and J 6 bases short, with 16 bases between. The CDR3 is 15 amino acids. The CDR3 DNA is TGTGCCACCAAACCGGGACACAGCGCTAATTCACCCCTCCACTTT. Translation: CATKPGHSANSPLHF.

This rearrangement joins TRBV12-3 or TRBV12-4 to TRBJ2-5; D uncertain. The CDR3 extends over 12 amino acids. The V gene lost 6 bases and the J gene lost 4 bases, with 9 bases spanning the gap. CDR3: CASSRVTETQYF. Written as DNA, the CDR3 is TGTGCCAGCAGCCGAGTAACAGAGACCCAGTACTTC.

The CDR3 spells CASSLEQGGYYGYTF. The CDR3 DNA reads as TGTGCCAGCAGCTTAGAACAGGGGGGGTACTATGGCTACACCTTC. The chain couples TRBV7-9 to TRBJ1-2, with 8 bases identical to TRBD1. Germline V gives CDR1 SEHNR, CDR2 FQNEAQ (reference sequence). The CDR3 is made up of 15 amino acids. The J segment lost 3 bases and the V segment lost 1 base, leaving 4 bases of the junction unmatched.

Notes on this clonotype: A junction boundary mismatches the germline segment, possibly from a read error. This chain joins TRBV11-2 and TRBJ1-2; weak D call: TRBD1 (6 bases). This CDR3 contains 13 residues. CDR1 and CDR2 (germline): SGHAT, FQNNGV. In nucleotides, the CDR3 is TGTGCCAGCAGCCGGACAGCTGAGTTTCTTATCCTCTTC. Amino acids: CASSRTAEFLILF.

The count of this clonotype is one. The chain recombines TRBV20-1 with TRBJ1-3; D remains ambiguous. Deletions cut 2 bases from V and 3 bases from J, with 8 bases between. CDR1 and CDR2 from the germline V gene are DFQATT and SNEGSKA (reference sequence). The CDR3 totals 13 residues. The chain's CDR3 is CSARSQFGNTIYF. The CDR3 DNA is TGCAGTGCTAGATCACAATTTGGAAACACCATATATTTT.

This clonotype was recorded a few times. The chain is built from TRBV19 and TRBJ2-6, with D maybe TRBD2 (6 bases). CDR1 LNHDA and CDR2 SQIVND come from the germline V gene (reference sequence). CDR3 length equals 18 residues. V shed 2 bases and J shed 2 bases, with 16 bases lying between them. CDR3 sequence: CASSILRPGGTGANVLTF. Written as DNA, the CDR3 is TGTGCCAGTAGTATACTCCGCCCCGGAGGGACTGGGGCCAACGTCCTGACTTTC.

The V call is TRBV9, the J call TRBJ2-3, with D possibly being TRBD2 (7 bases). The CDR3 runs 15 residues. CDR1 and CDR2 from the germline V gene are SGDLS and YYNGEE. V was clipped by 4 bases and J by 4 bases, with 16 bases between them. Here the CDR3 DNA reads TGTGCCAGCAGCTCCCGGGGGGCGTCTGCAGATACGCAGTATTTT. Protein sequence: CASSSRGASADTQYF.

The rearrangement uses TRBV28 and TRBJ2-7; 8 bases match TRBD2. This CDR3 spans 15 amino acids. The germline gives CDR1 MDHEN, CDR2 SYDVKM. V gave up 3 bases and J gave up 6 bases; unmatched junction bases: 10. The CDR3 DNA is TGTGCCAGCAGTTTCCCAGCGGGAGCGTTCACCGAGCAGTACTTC. The encoded protein is CASSFPAGAFTEQYF.

The rearrangement uses TRBV7-9 and TRBJ1-4, with a tentative D call TRBD1 (5 bases). Trimming removed 7 bases from V and 3 bases from J, with 12 bases in between. CDR1 is SEHNR and CDR2 is FQNEAQ in the germline V gene (reference sequence). This CDR3 has 14 amino acids. CDR3 nucleotide sequence: TGTGCCAGCACCTCGGGGCAGGCTAATGAAAAACTGTTTTTT. Protein product: CASTSGQANEKLFF.

The rearrangement links TRBV2 to TRBJ1-2; no clear D. Between the trimmed V and J ends, which lost 1 base and 4 bases, there was a span of 19 bases. This CDR3 region has 17 residues. Germline CDR1 reads SNHLY; CDR2 reads FYNNEI. This chain's CDR3 is CASSEGRIAIRAYGYTF. CDR3 nucleotides: TGTGCCAGCAGTGAAGGGAGGATAGCGATCCGGGCCTATGGCTACACCTTC.

The V gene is TRBV10-3, the J gene TRBJ1-1; D unclear. The CDR3 length is 13 residues. V lost 10 bases and J lost 6, with 18 bases in between. The germline gives CDR1 ENHRY, CDR2 SYGVKD. The CDR3 reads CASSGETWAEAFF. In nucleotides, the CDR3 is TGTGCCAGCTCCGGGGAGACCTGGGCTGAAGCTTTCTTT.